The source of this T cell receptor (beta chain) is a study of shared clonotypes between healthy human individuals. General observations from the study: Genetic and exposure-history diversity was limited by the few donors. Researchers found naive subsets generally carried larger estimated richness than memory subsets.

Several immunoSEQ plates held equal portions of the genomic DNA taken from each subset. In the authors' methods: ImmunoSEQ output lacked quality scores and full-length reads, limiting matched filtering. The data were produced by immunoSEQ multiplex PCR, yet TCRdb's version contains in-frame clones alone and is incomplete. That table furnishes V, J and clone size, whereas the DNA furnished D and trimming. The sample records roughly 2,300,000 clones, 85% to 95% being singletons. Details on this clone: As yet, its antigen is unknown.

The germline V gene encodes CDR1 SQVTM and CDR2 ANQGSEA. V was trimmed by 4 bases and J by 2 bases, leaving 24 bases between them. The CDR3 is 18 residues long. The chain employs TRBV29-1 and TRBJ2-1, with a weak D call TRBD2 (6 bases). The source of this sequence is a man aged 18 to 35 in good health. Some clones in this sample may be carry-over from other donors' samples. Material: naive CD4+ T cells from PBMCs. Subset meaning: CD45RA+ positively selected. The CDR3 sequence: CSVAGSTSPVLAYNEQFF. The CDR3 bases are TGCAGCGTTGCGGGGTCTACTAGCCCTGTATTAGCCTACAATGAGCAGTTCTTC.